Shown below are 6 T cell receptor beta chains from a single sample sequenced in a study of T cell responses to AZD1222 COVID-19 vaccine. Some clones are missing from TCRdb's copy, which holds only in-frame ones; the method was immunoSEQ multiplex PCR. This table holds about 190,000 clones, roughly 92% found once. Sequences were derived from peripheral blood, sampled on day 0 of AZD1222 vaccination. Receptor source: an adult in good health.

J is TRBJ1-5 and V is TRBV18; no definite D call. Germline CDR1 is KGHSH and CDR2 is LQKENI. The CDR3 length is 12 residues. V was pared by 3 bases and J by 9 bases, with 9 bases between. The CDR3 DNA reads TGTGCCAGCTCACCGACCAGTGGGCCCCAGCATTTT. Protein product: CASSPTSGPQHF.

The chain is built from TRBV7-9 and TRBJ1-3, with 10 bases identical to TRBD1. Trimming took 3 bases from V and 4 from J; bases not matched to a gene: 6. From germline, CDR1 is SEHNR and CDR2 FQNEAQ (reference sequence). This CDR3 comprises 16 residues. Here the CDR3 DNA reads TGTGCCAGCAGCTTGACAGGGGGCGCGGGAGGAAACACCATATATTTT. Protein sequence: CASSLTGGAGGNTIYF.

This clone was detected only once. The CDR3 here is CASSLRATYNEQFF. CDR3 bases: TGCGCCAGCAGCTTGCGGGCGACCTACAATGAGCAGTTCTTC. The V and J genes are TRBV5-1 and TRBJ2-1; D is ambiguous. Germline loops: CDR1 SGHRS, CDR2 YFSETQ. The CDR3 covers 14 residues. Between the trimmed V and J ends, which lost 1 base and 2 bases, there was a span of 7 bases. Complete variable domain (other parts from reference TRBV5-1 and TRBJ2-1): KAGVTQTPRYLIKTRGQQVTLSCSPISGHRSVSWYQQTPGQGLQFLFEYFSETQRNKGNFPGRFSGRQFSNSRSEMNVSTLELGDSALYLCASSLRATYNEQFFGPGTRLTVL.

The rearrangement joins TRBV3-1 (or the pseudogene TRBV3-2) to TRBJ1-5; D is undetermined. The ends were cut back, 4 bases at V and 3 bases at J, with 13 bases in the middle. The V gene's germline CDR1 is LGHDT and CDR2 YNNKEL (reference sequence). This CDR3 has 15 residues. The CDR3 region is CASSPGRRHNQPQHF. DNA for the CDR3: TGTGCCAGCAGCCCTGGGCGACGGCACAATCAGCCCCAGCATTTT.

The chain uses TRBV6-5 and TRBJ1-1, with D unclear. Deletions cut 0 bases from V and 0 bases from J, with 8 bases between. CDR1 and CDR2 (germline): MNHEY, SVGAGI. The CDR3 covers 15 residues. CDR3 residues: CASSYSWQLNTEAFF. As DNA, the CDR3 is TGTGCCAGCAGTTACTCGTGGCAGCTGAACACTGAAGCTTTCTTT.

This clone came up once. The chain joins TRBV2 to TRBJ1-2; D uncertain. V was cut by 5 bases and J by 1 base, with 17 bases left in between. In germline, CDR1 is SNHLY, CDR2 FYNNEI. The CDR3 contains 16 residues. Written as DNA, the CDR3 is TGTGCCAGCAGTCGAGAGGGAGACAACCTTAACTATGGCTACACCTTC. This translates into CASSREGDNLNYGYTF.